These 31 T cell receptor beta chains share one sample of origin, sequenced in a study of sequential checkpoint blockade in melanoma. The assay was immunoSEQ multiplex PCR, and TCRdb's table has in-frame clones only and misses some. The sample records fewer than 20,000 clones, about 50% being singletons. The treatment is: randomized to nivolumab then ipilimumab (arm A) or the reverse (arm B). The starting material was CD8+ T cells sorted from blood (inferred from file names), obtained from a patient given nivolumab and ipilimumab in sequence. These receptors came from a human donor with melanoma.

The CDR3 loop is CATSETGTGIYEQYF. The CDR3 DNA follows: TGTGCCACCAGCGAAACCGGGACAGGGATTTACGAGCAGTACTTC. The V and J genes are TRBV15 and TRBJ2-7; 9 nucleotides line up with TRBD1. J lost 4 bases, V lost 5 bases, and 9 bases had no gene match. CDR3 size: 15 residues. Germline lookup yields CDR1 LNHNV and CDR2 YYDKDF (reference sequence).

The rearrangement uses TRBV19 and TRBJ1-5; tentative D call: TRBD1 (5 bases). Looked up from germline, CDR1 is LNHDA and CDR2 is SQIVND (reference sequence). V was pared by 0 bases and J by 0 bases, with 15 bases between. The CDR3 has 18 residues. CDR3 sequence: CASSIDWFDRNSNQPQHF. CDR3 DNA sequence: TGTGCCAGTAGTATAGATTGGTTCGACAGAAATAGCAATCAGCCCCAGCATTTT.

Only a few counts were recorded for this clone. The gene calls are TRBV7-6 and TRBJ2-3; perhaps TRBD1 as D (5 bases). From germline, CDR1 is SGHVS and CDR2 FNYEAQ. V was cut by 1 base and J by 9 bases, with 17 bases left in between. This CDR3 contains 15 residues. The CDR3 is CASSLVTGLFATQYF. CDR3 nucleotide sequence: TGTGCCAGCAGCTTAGTTACAGGCCTTTTTGCCACGCAGTATTTT.

The chain joins TRBV27 to TRBJ1-2; perhaps TRBD1 as D (6 bases). V shed 5 bases and J shed 8 bases, with 18 bases lying between them. This CDR3 has 14 residues. Germline V lookup: CDR1 MNHEY, CDR2 SMNVEV (reference sequence). CDR3 in amino acids: CASSPDVAGEGYTF. CDR3 nucleotide sequence: TGTGCCAGCAGTCCAGACGTAGCAGGGGAGGGCTACACCTTC.

This chain joins TRBV10-3 and TRBJ2-5; weak D call: TRBD1 (7 bases). Germline V gives CDR1 ENHRY, CDR2 SYGVKD. Trimming left V 2 bases short and J 4 bases short, with 11 bases between. This CDR3 has 14 residues. The DNA for the CDR3 is TGTGCCATCAGTGAGGACCAGGGGGGAGAGACCCAGTACTTC. Its translation: CAISEDQGGETQYF.

This clone was detected a few times. This chain links TRBV11-2 with TRBJ1-6; D ambiguous. The CDR3 totals 16 residues. Germline assignment: CDR1 SGHAT and CDR2 FQNNGV. The V gene lost 5 bases and the J gene lost 0 bases, with 11 bases spanning the gap. CDR3 DNA sequence: TGTGCCAGCAGCGAATGGCGGGCCTCCTATAATTCACCCCTCCACTTT. Residues: CASSEWRASYNSPLHF.

The rearrangement links TRBV30 to TRBJ1-2, with 7 bases matching TRBD1. Trimming removed 2 bases from V and 8 bases from J; junction bases left unmatched: 5. CDR1 GTSNPN and CDR2 SVGIG come from the germline V gene (reference sequence). The CDR3 has 12 residues. The CDR3 DNA reads TGTGCCTGGAGTCAAGGGGGCAAAGGCTACACCTTC. It codes for CAWSQGGKGYTF.

The chain recombines TRBV7-2 with TRBJ2-1, with TRBD2 as a possible D gene (5 bases). The germline gives CDR1 SGHTA, CDR2 FQGNSA. V was cut by 5 bases and J by 10 bases, with 18 bases left in between. CDR3 length equals 14 residues. CDR3 in amino acids: CASSQSISALEQFF. CDR3 nucleotides: TGTGCCAGCAGCCAATCAATTAGCGCGCTCGAGCAGTTCTTC. Full variable domain (rest looked up from reference TRBV7-2 and TRBJ2-1): GAGVSQSPSNKVTEKGKDVELRCDPISGHTALYWYRQSLGQGLEFLIYFQGNSAPDKSGLPSDRFSAERTGGSVSTLTIQRTQQEDSAVYLCASSQSISALEQFFGPGTRLTVL.

CDR3 sequence: CASSLMGQGGNEQYF. The CDR3 DNA sequence: TGTGCCAGCAGCCTGATGGGACAGGGTGGGAACGAGCAGTACTTC. The V gene is TRBV5-4, the J gene TRBJ2-7; TRBD1 matches 9 bases. The V gene's germline CDR1 is SGHNT and CDR2 YYREEE (reference sequence). The trim removed 4 bases at V and 5 bases at J, leaving 10 bases unmatched. This CDR3 comprises 15 residues.

The chain uses TRBV28 and TRBJ2-7; 8 nucleotides match TRBD1. From germline, CDR1 is MDHEN and CDR2 SYDVKM. V shed 3 bases, J shed 6 bases, and the junction held 10 bases outside the gene matches. The CDR3 consists of 15 residues. The CDR3 nucleotides are TGTGCCAGCAGTTTGGAACCGGGACAGGACCGCGAGCAGTACTTC. Translation gives CASSLEPGQDREQYF.

The table lists this clone with a few counts. Mismatch with germline at one junction end may stem from a read error. The same CDR3 is also encoded by other DNA sequences in this sample. V and J are TRBV4-1 and TRBJ2-7, with 7 bases matching TRBD1. Germline CDR1 reads MGHRA; CDR2 reads YSYEKL. The CDR3 has 15 residues. In DNA form, the CDR3 reads TGTGCCAGCAGCCAAACTTCGGGACAGTACTACGAGCAGTACTTC. This encodes CASSQTSGQYYEQYF.

This sequence joins TRBV28 and TRBJ2-3; possibly TRBD2 for D (6 bases). CDR3 length: 16 amino acids. Germline CDR1 reads MDHEN; CDR2 reads SYDVKM. V dropped 1 base and J dropped 4 bases, with 15 bases sitting between them. The DNA of the CDR3 is TGTGCCAGCAGTTTATTCCGGGCGGGGTGGGCAGATACGCAGTATTTT. Translation gives CASSLFRAGWADTQYF.

The rearrangement joins TRBV7-9 to TRBJ2-1; 7 positions match TRBD2. The CDR3 runs to 15 residues. The germline V gene encodes CDR1 SEHNR and CDR2 FQNEAQ (reference sequence). Trimming cost V 3 bases and J 2 bases; bases outside gene matches: 4. CDR3 DNA sequence: TGTGCCAGCAGCTTTTCTGCGGGGGCCTACAATGAGCAGTTCTTC. Translated: CASSFSAGAYNEQFF.

In its sample, this clone was seen a few times. The chain uses TRBV6-5 and TRBJ2-7; a weak D match, TRBD2 (5 bases). Trimming removed 2 bases from V and 0 bases from J, with 8 bases in between. In germline, CDR1 is MNHEY, CDR2 SVGAGI. The CDR3 is 14 amino acids. CDR3 loop: CASSYGADSYEQYF. The CDR3 DNA reads as TGTGCCAGCAGTTACGGAGCGGACTCCTACGAGCAGTACTTC.

The genes are TRBV7-9 and TRBJ2-1; TRBD2 aligns across 14 bases. The V gene end was trimmed by 5 bases and the J gene end by 6 bases; junction bases not matched to a gene: 9. The CDR3 spans 17 residues. Germline V gene sequence: CDR1 SEHNR, CDR2 FQNEAQ (reference sequence). The CDR3 region is CASSLTGLAGAGNEQFF. The DNA of the CDR3 is TGTGCCAGCAGCCTTACGGGACTAGCGGGAGCGGGCAATGAGCAGTTCTTC.

The CDR3 spells CASSLSGYGYTF. The CDR3 coding sequence is TGTGCCAGCAGCTTGTCGGGCTATGGCTACACCTTC. V usage is TRBV5-6 and J usage is TRBJ1-2; D uncertain. Trimming shortened V by 1 base and J by 4 bases, and 5 bases separated the two germline ends. Germline V gene data show CDR1 as SGHDT and CDR2 as YYEEEE. The CDR3 has 12 residues. The whole variable domain, remainder taken from reference TRBV5-6 and TRBJ1-2, is DAGVTQSPTHLIKTRGQQVTLRCSPKSGHDTVSWYQQALGQGPQFIFQYYEEEERQRGNFPDRFSGHQFPNYSSELNVNALLLGDSALYLCASSLSGYGYTFGSGTRLTVV.

Only a few counts were recorded for this clone. The V and J genes are TRBV6-1 and TRBJ1-1, with D possibly being TRBD1 (5 bases). Germline assignment: CDR1 MNHNS and CDR2 SASEGT. The CDR3 contains 13 residues. V was pared by 8 bases and J by 2 bases, with 12 bases between. CDR3: CASGWGVNTEAFF. CDR3 bases: TGTGCCAGCGGCTGGGGGGTAAACACTGAAGCTTTCTTT.

The V gene is TRBV2, the J gene TRBJ1-2, with D uncertain. Germline CDR1 SNHLY, CDR2 FYNNEI. Trimming removed 4 bases at V and 2 bases at J, with 20 bases between. This CDR3 spans 17 amino acids. The chain's CDR3 is CASSVISPFDLNYGYTF. The CDR3 DNA is TGTGCCAGCAGTGTTATATCCCCATTCGACTTAAACTATGGCTACACCTTC.

As for this clone: Because the CDR3 is missing its conserved closing phenylalanine or tryptophan, this is likely a read error. The chain links TRBV11-2 to TRBJ2-7; TRBD2 agrees at 8 bases. Losses at the gene ends were 5 bases for V and 2 bases for J; bases not matched to a gene: 11. In germline, CDR1 is SGHAT, CDR2 FQNNGV. CDR3 length: 16 residues. The CDR3: CASSLDGERETYEQYL. Here the CDR3 DNA reads TGTGCCAGCAGCCTCGATGGGGAGCGGGAGACCTACGAGCAGTACCTC.

This clone was observed a few times. This rearrangement joins TRBV7-9 to TRBJ2-7; D call uncertain. V was cut by 6 bases and J by 5 bases, with 11 bases left in between. The CDR3 contains 12 residues. CDR1 is SEHNR and CDR2 is FQNEAQ in the germline V gene (reference sequence). The CDR3 DNA is TGTGCCAGCAGTACACAGCATCACGAGCAGTACTTC. Protein product: CASSTQHHEQYF.

The chain carries TRBV19 and TRBJ1-5; possibly TRBD1 for D (5 bases). CDR3 length equals 13 residues. V was clipped by 8 bases and J by 7 bases, with 15 bases between them. Germline CDR1 LNHDA, CDR2 SQIVND (reference sequence). CDR3 sequence reads: CASGWGVGQPQHF. The CDR3 DNA reads as TGTGCCAGTGGCTGGGGGGTGGGGCAGCCCCAGCATTTT.

This clone was seen more than once but under ten times. This sequence joins TRBV29-1 and TRBJ1-2; TRBD1 matches at 9 bases. There are 15 residues in the CDR3. The trim removed 0 bases at V and 4 bases at J, leaving 6 bases unmatched. Looked up from germline, CDR1 is SQVTM and CDR2 is ANQGSEA. In DNA, the CDR3 is TGCAGCGTTGAAGATCTGACAGGGGGGAGCTATGGCTACACCTTC. It codes for CSVEDLTGGSYGYTF.

This clone was counted between two and nine times. V and J are TRBV9 and TRBJ1-1; TRBD1 is a possible D gene (6 bases). Germline lookup yields CDR1 SGDLS and CDR2 YYNGEE. The V end was cut by 0 bases, the J end by 1 base, with 13 bases between. The CDR3 totals 16 residues. The CDR3 DNA reads TGTGCCAGCAGCGTAGGGGGGCAGGGTCCGAACACTGAAGCTTTCTTT. Residues: CASSVGGQGPNTEAFF.

The chain links TRBV4-1 to TRBJ2-1; 7 nucleotides line up with TRBD2. Germline CDR1 is MGHRA and CDR2 is YSYEKL. This CDR3 comprises 17 residues. With 1 base clipped from V and 2 bases from J, the junction kept 8 bases outside the gene matches. The CDR3: CASSQGAGLEAYNEQFF. CDR3 DNA sequence: TGCGCCAGCAGCCAAGGGGCCGGACTAGAGGCCTACAATGAGCAGTTCTTC.

This rearrangement joins TRBV28 to TRBJ2-3, with 7 bases that match TRBD1. CDR1 and CDR2 (germline): MDHEN, SYDVKM. With 6 bases clipped from V and 0 bases from J, the junction kept 6 bases outside the gene matches. There are 15 residues in the CDR3. In DNA form, the CDR3 reads TGTGCCAGCAGCTTCCGACAGGGAAGCACAGATACGCAGTATTTT. Its protein is CASSFRQGSTDTQYF.

J is TRBJ2-1 and V is TRBV9, with D tentatively TRBD1 (6 bases). Trimming took off 3 bases at V and 2 bases at J, with 15 bases between the two ends. The CDR3 loop spans 16 amino acids. Germline CDR1 reads SGDLS; CDR2 reads YYNGEE. The CDR3 nucleotides read TGTGCCAGCAGCGCTTCAACAGGGAACCCCTACAATGAGCAGTTCTTC. Translated: CASSASTGNPYNEQFF.

The genes are TRBV5-3 and TRBJ2-5; TRBD2 aligns across 14 bases. TRBV5-3 falls under the ORF class, with uncertain function. The CDR3 extends over 15 amino acids. Losses at the gene ends were 4 bases for V and 5 bases for J; bases not matched to a gene: 4. The CDR3 spells CARSPGLAGVETQYF. The DNA for the CDR3 is TGTGCCAGAAGCCCGGGACTAGCGGGAGTGGAGACCCAGTACTTC.

The CDR3, as DNA: TGCGCCAGCAGCCAAGATAACGGGGTCGGCTACACCTTC. Protein: CASSQDNGVGYTF. The chain employs TRBV4-1 and TRBJ1-2; D is unresolved. This CDR3 has 13 amino acids. With 0 bases removed from V and 8 bases from J, the gap between germline ends came to 10 bases. Germline loops: CDR1 MGHRA, CDR2 YSYEKL.

This clone was found a few times. The CDR3 coding sequence is TGTGCCAGCAGTCTAAATCAGCCCCAGCATTTT. It specifies CASSLNQPQHF. The chain employs TRBV28 and TRBJ1-5, with no clear D. The germline V and J ends were trimmed by 5 bases and 4 bases, with 3 bases remaining between them. Germline CDR1 reads MDHEN; CDR2 reads SYDVKM. The CDR3 extends over 11 amino acids.

This clone was seen a few times. The gene calls are TRBV6-5 and TRBJ1-2, with TRBD1 matching over 7 bases. In germline, CDR1 is MNHEY, CDR2 SVGAGI. V was clipped by 1 base and J by 3 bases; unmatched bases: 5. The CDR3 length is 15 residues. The CDR3 nucleotides read TGTGCCAGCAGTTACTTCCCCCAGGGGGACTATGGCTACACCTTC. The encoded protein is CASSYFPQGDYGYTF.

The chain joins TRBV11-2 to TRBJ1-1; 8 bases fit TRBD1. The germline V gene has CDR1 SGHAT and CDR2 FQNNGV. This CDR3 has 13 amino acids. V dropped 2 bases and J dropped 7; count of bases not matched to a gene: 3. The CDR3 DNA follows: TGTGCCAGCAGCTTATCCAGGGGGCTTGAAGCTTTCTTT. Translating it yields CASSLSRGLEAFF.